These 11 T cell receptor beta chains originate from one sample sequenced in a study of Ad26.COV2.S vaccination and SARS-CoV-2 variants. Using immunoSEQ multiplex PCR, the repertoire was profiled, and TCRdb retains in-frame clones only, with some absent. Found here are more than 150,000 clones, around nine tenths of them singletons; the top ten hold more than 4.5%. The material was peripheral blood, obtained after recovery from COVID-19. The receptors come from a human donor who had recovered from COVID-19.

This chain links TRBV12-3 or TRBV12-4 with TRBJ2-7, with D possibly TRBD1 on 6 matching bases. This CDR3 is built from 13 residues. V was cut by 6 bases and J by 4 bases, with 13 bases left in between. The CDR3 here is CASSLQGTYEQYF. In DNA, the CDR3 is TGTGCCAGCAGCCTACAGGGAACTTACGAGCAGTACTTC.

The V call is TRBV19, the J call TRBJ2-2, with 7 bases that match TRBD1. CDR1 and CDR2 from the germline V gene are LNHDA and SQIVND (reference sequence). V trimming: 6 bases; J trimming: 4 bases; junction bases outside the gene matches: 8. The CDR3 extends over 15 amino acids. CDR3 region: CASSGRKGATGELFF. CDR3 sequence (DNA): TGTGCCAGTAGCGGACGAAAGGGGGCCACCGGGGAGCTGTTTTTT.

The chain has TRBV5-6 and TRBJ2-7, with 10 bases aligning to TRBD1. The length of the CDR3 is 14 residues. With V trimmed by 6 bases and J by 5 bases, 8 bases remained unmatched. The germline V gene encodes CDR1 SGHDT and CDR2 YYEEEE. The CDR3 sequence: CASTVGGQGNEQYF. The CDR3 DNA follows: TGTGCCAGCACCGTAGGGGGACAGGGGAACGAGCAGTACTTC. Based on the CDR3 plus reference TRBV5-6 and TRBJ2-7, the full variable domain is DAGVTQSPTHLIKTRGQQVTLRCSPKSGHDTVSWYQQALGQGPQFIFQYYEEEERQRGNFPDRFSGHQFPNYSSELNVNALLLGDSALYLCASTVGGQGNEQYFGPGTRLTVT.

The chain has TRBV5-5 and TRBJ1-4; D unclear. V lost 2 bases and J 2 bases, leaving 7 bases between the germline ends. This CDR3 has 14 residues. Per the germline V gene, CDR1 is SGHKS and CDR2 is YYEKEE (reference sequence). CDR3 in amino acids: CASSFWATNEKLFF. The DNA of the CDR3 is TGTGCCAGCAGCTTCTGGGCGACTAATGAAAAACTGTTTTTT.

The V and J genes are TRBV28 and TRBJ2-4, with a weak D call TRBD1 (5 bases). Germline lookup yields CDR1 MDHEN and CDR2 SYDVKM. Trimming removed 6 bases at V and 1 base at J, with 10 bases between. This CDR3 has 14 amino acids. CDR3 sequence (DNA): TGTGCCAGCAGCCCACAGGCTGCCAAAAACATTCAGTACTTC. Protein: CASSPQAAKNIQYF.

This chain uses TRBV7-3 with TRBJ2-6; D might be TRBD2 (7 bases). The V and J ends lost 1 base and 0 bases respectively, with 22 bases between them. The CDR3 extends over 21 amino acids. The V gene's germline CDR1 is SGHTA and CDR2 FQGTGA. The CDR3 here is CASSLMGGLRLPSSGANVLTF. CDR3 DNA: TGTGCCAGCAGCTTAATGGGGGGGCTCCGACTACCTTCCTCTGGGGCCAACGTCCTGACTTTC.

The chain is built from TRBV7-8 and TRBJ2-7, with TRBD2 identical over 8 bases. Unmatched junction bases numbered 7, after V lost 5 bases and J lost 1 base. The CDR3 consists of 15 residues. Looked up from germline, CDR1 is SGHVS and CDR2 is FQNEAQ. CDR3 in amino acids: CASSREGGGSYEQYF. CDR3 coding DNA: TGTGCCAGCAGCCGAGAGGGCGGGGGGTCCTACGAGCAGTACTTC.

The chain is built from TRBV5-1 and TRBJ2-5; tentative D call: TRBD2 (6 bases). The germline V and J ends were trimmed by 4 bases and 5 bases, with 18 bases remaining between them. CDR3 length equals 15 residues. Per the germline V gene, CDR1 is SGHRS and CDR2 is YFSETQ. The CDR3 nucleotides are TGCGCCAGCAGCATATATGGGGGGATGGCGGAGACCCAGTACTTC. As protein: CASSIYGGMAETQYF. Filled out from reference TRBV5-1 and TRBJ2-5, the complete variable domain reads KAGVTQTPRYLIKTRGQQVTLSCSPISGHRSVSWYQQTPGQGLQFLFEYFSETQRNKGNFPGRFSGRQFSNSRSEMNVSTLELGDSALYLCASSIYGGMAETQYFGPGTRLLVL.

CDR3 protein: CASSFTSGRGNIQYF. The CDR3 DNA reads TGTGCCAGCAGCTTCACTAGCGGGAGAGGAAACATTCAGTACTTC. V and J are TRBV7-9 and TRBJ2-4, with 11 bases matching TRBD2. The junction had 4 bases not matched to a gene; V was cut back by 3 bases and J by 6 bases. CDR3 length: 15 amino acids. Germline-derived CDR1 and CDR2 are SEHNR and FQNEAQ (reference sequence).

The chain is built from TRBV28 and TRBJ2-1, with 7 bases fitting TRBD2. This CDR3 spans 14 amino acids. Germline trimming cut 2 bases from V and 5 bases from J; bases unmatched to any gene: 3. The germline gives CDR1 MDHEN, CDR2 SYDVKM. The CDR3 region has the DNA TGTGCCAGCAGTTTAGTAGCGGGTAACAATGAGCAGTTCTTC. Translation: CASSLVAGNNEQFF.

This clone was counted once. The CDR3 DNA reads as TGTGCCAGCAGCGAGGACAGGTCCCAAGAGACCCAGTACTTC. Its protein is CASSEDRSQETQYF. V usage is TRBV9 and J usage is TRBJ2-5, with 7 positions matching TRBD1. This CDR3 has 14 residues. Trimming cost V 3 bases and J 1 base; bases outside gene matches: 3. CDR1 is SGDLS and CDR2 is YYNGEE in the germline V gene. The complete variable domain, with remaining parts taken from reference TRBV9 and TRBJ2-5, reads DSGVTQTPKHLITATGQRVTLRCSPRSGDLSVYWYQQSLDQGLQFLIQYYNGEERAKGNILERFSAQQFPDLHSELNLSSLELGDSALYFCASSEDRSQETQYFGPGTRLLVL.